This T cell receptor (beta chain) emerged from a study of human T cells and chemical hapten exposure. Study-wide background: After 6 days, upper back 0.01% DPC patch tests were scored. Points from the study as a whole: Expanded TCRs produced significantly more large CDR3 similarity clusters than controls did. TCRs at a frequency above 1 in 1000 stayed unchanged with DPC sensitization.

This clonotype came up a few times. Antigen: not known. The library labeled individual cDNA molecules by adding unique molecular identifiers to them. In TCRdb, the RACE reads were re-called with MiXCR into one record per CDR3 protein. The sample lists some 57,000 distinct CDR3 sequences, about 9.6% occurring once. Time point denoted: pre-sensitization, week 0. Treatment indicated: therapeutic diphenylcyclopropenone sensitization with weekly scalp DPC. Before extraction, the whole blood was not fractionated, and total RNA was taken from it. The input for sequencing was whole blood, taken in connection with sensitization to the hapten diphenylcyclopropenone (DPC). This receptor was identified in a woman younger than 45 with alopecia areata. Some clones in this sample may be carry-over from other donors' samples.

This chain's CDR3 is CASSRWGGGAQETQYF. The DNA of the CDR3 is TGTGCCAGCAGTCGATGGGGTGGCGGGGCCCAAGAGACCCAGTACTTC. V is TRBV12-3 or TRBV12-4 and J is TRBJ2-5, with D possibly being TRBD2 (6 bases). Trimming cost V 5 bases and J 1 base, with 17 bases left between them. The CDR3 is 16 residues long.